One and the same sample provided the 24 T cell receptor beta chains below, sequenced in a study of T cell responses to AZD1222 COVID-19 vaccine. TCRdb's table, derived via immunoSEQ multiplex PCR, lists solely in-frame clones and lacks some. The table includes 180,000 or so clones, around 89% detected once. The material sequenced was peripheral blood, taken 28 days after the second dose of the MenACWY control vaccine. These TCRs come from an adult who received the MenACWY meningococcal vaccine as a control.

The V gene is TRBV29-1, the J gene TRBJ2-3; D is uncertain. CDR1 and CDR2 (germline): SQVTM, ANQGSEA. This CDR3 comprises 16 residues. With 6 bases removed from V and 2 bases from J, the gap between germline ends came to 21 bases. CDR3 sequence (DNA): TGCAGCGTCTCCAAAGGTGTCTCTATGCTCACAGATACGCAGTATTTT. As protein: CSVSKGVSMLTDTQYF.

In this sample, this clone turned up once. The CDR3 DNA reads as TGTGCCAGCAGTTACGTAGGGGGCGATGGGGCCAACGTCCTGACTTTC. As protein: CASSYVGGDGANVLTF. J is TRBJ2-6 and V is TRBV6-5, with 7 bases that match TRBD1. The CDR3 totals 16 residues. The V segment lost 2 bases and the J segment 3 bases; nucleotides outside the gene matches: 4. The germline CDR1 and CDR2 sequences are MNHEY and SVGAGI.

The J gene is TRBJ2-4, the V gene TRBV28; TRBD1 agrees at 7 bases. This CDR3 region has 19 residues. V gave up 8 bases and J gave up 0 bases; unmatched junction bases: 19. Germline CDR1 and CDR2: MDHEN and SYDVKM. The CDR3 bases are TGTGCCAGCGGAAAGGGGGCAGGGGGAATGGAGCTAGCCAAAAACATTCAGTACTTC. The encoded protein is CASGKGAGGMELAKNIQYF.

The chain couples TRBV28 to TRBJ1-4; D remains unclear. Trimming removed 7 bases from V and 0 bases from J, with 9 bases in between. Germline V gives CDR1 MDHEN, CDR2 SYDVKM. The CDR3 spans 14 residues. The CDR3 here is CASNQVATNEKLFF. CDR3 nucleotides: TGTGCCAGCAACCAGGTTGCAACTAATGAAAAACTGTTTTTT.

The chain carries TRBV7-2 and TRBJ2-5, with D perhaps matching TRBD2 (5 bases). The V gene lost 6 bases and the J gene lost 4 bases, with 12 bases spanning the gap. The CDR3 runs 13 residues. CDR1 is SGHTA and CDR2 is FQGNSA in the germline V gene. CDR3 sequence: CASSSWAGETQYF. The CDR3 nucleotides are TGTGCCAGCAGTTCCTGGGCGGGAGAGACCCAGTACTTC.

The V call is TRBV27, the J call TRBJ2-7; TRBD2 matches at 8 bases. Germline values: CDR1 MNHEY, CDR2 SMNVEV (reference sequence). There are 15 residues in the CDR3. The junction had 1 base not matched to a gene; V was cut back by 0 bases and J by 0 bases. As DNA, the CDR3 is TGTGCCAGCAGTTTATCCGGGAGGGCCTCCTACGAGCAGTACTTC. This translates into CASSLSGRASYEQYF.

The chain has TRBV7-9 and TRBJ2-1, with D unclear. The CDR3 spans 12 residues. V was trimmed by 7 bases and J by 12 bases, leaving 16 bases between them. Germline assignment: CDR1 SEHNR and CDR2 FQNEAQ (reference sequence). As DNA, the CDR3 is TGTGCCAGCACCTCAGAATTGTTTGTGCAGTTCTTC. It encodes CASTSELFVQFF.

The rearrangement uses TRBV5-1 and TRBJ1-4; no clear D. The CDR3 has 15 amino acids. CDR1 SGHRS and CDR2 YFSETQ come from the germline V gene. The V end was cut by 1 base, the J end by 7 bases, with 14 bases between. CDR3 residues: CASSLTSDAGEKLFF. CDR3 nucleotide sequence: TGCGCCAGCAGCTTGACGTCCGACGCGGGTGAAAAACTGTTTTTT. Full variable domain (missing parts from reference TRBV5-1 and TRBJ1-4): KAGVTQTPRYLIKTRGQQVTLSCSPISGHRSVSWYQQTPGQGLQFLFEYFSETQRNKGNFPGRFSGRQFSNSRSEMNVSTLELGDSALYLCASSLTSDAGEKLFFGSGTQLSVL.

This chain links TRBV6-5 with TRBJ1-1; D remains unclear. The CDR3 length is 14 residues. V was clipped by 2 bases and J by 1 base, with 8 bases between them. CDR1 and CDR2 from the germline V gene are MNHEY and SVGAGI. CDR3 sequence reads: CASSYTMGNTEAFF. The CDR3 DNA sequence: TGTGCCAGCAGTTACACGATGGGGAACACTGAAGCTTTCTTT.

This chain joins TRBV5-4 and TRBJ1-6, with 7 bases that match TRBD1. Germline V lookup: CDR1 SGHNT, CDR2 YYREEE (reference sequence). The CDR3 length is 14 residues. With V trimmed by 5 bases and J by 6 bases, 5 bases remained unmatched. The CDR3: CASSTTGVNSPLHF. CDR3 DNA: TGTGCCAGCAGTACCACAGGGGTTAATTCACCCCTCCACTTT.

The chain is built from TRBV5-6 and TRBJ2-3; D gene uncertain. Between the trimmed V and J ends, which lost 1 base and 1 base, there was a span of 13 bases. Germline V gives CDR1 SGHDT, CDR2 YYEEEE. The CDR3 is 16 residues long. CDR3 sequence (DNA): TGTGCCAGCAGCTTGAGAATGGTTAGAGGCACAGATACGCAGTATTTT. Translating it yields CASSLRMVRGTDTQYF.

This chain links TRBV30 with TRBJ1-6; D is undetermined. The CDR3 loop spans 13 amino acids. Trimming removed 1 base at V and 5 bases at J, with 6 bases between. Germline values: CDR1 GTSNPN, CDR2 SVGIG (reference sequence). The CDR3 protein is CAWSGENNSPLHF. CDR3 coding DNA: TGTGCCTGGAGTGGTGAGAATAATTCACCCCTCCACTTT. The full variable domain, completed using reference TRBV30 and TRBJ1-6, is SQTIHQWPATLVQPVGSPLSLECTVEGTSNPNLYWYRQAAGRGLQLLFYSVGIGQISSEVPQNLSASRPQDRQFILSSKKLLLSDSGFYLCAWSGENNSPLHFGNGTRLTVT.

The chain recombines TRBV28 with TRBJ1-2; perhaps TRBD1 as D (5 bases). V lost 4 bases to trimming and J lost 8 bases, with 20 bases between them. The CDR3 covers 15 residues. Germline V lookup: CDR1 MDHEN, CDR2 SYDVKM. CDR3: CASSWPSSGARGYTF. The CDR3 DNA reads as TGTGCCAGCAGTTGGCCAAGTTCCGGGGCCCGCGGCTACACCTTC.

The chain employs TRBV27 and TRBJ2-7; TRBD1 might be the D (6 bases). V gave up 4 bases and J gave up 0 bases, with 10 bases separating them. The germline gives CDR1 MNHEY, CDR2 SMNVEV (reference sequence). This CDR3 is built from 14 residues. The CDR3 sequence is CASSSTGSSYEQYF. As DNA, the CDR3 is TGTGCCAGCAGTTCAACAGGGAGCTCCTACGAGCAGTACTTC.

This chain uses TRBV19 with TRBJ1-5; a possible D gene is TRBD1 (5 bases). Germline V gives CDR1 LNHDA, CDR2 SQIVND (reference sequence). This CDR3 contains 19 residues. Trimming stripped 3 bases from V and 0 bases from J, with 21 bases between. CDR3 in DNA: TGTGCCAGTAGTATCGATGAGACAGAGGTCCTTTATAGCAATCAGCCCCAGCATTTT. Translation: CASSIDETEVLYSNQPQHF.

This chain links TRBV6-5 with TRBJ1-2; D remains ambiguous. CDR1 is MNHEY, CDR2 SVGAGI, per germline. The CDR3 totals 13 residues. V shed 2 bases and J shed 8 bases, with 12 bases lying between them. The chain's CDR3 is CASSYDGLLGYTF. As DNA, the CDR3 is TGTGCCAGCAGTTACGACGGTTTGCTCGGCTACACCTTC.

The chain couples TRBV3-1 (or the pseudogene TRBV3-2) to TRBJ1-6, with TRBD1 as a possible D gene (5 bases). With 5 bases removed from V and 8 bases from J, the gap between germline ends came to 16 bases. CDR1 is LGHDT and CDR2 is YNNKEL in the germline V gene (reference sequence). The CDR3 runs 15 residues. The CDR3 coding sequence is TGTGCCAGCAGCTTGCGGGCAGGGACGGATTCACCCCTCCACTTT. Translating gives CASSLRAGTDSPLHF.

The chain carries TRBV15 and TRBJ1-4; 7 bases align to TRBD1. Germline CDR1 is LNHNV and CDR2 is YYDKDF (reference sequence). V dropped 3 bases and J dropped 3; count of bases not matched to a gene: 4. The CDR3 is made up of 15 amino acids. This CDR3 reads CATSSRGVANEKLFF. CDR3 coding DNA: TGTGCCACCAGCAGCAGGGGGGTTGCTAATGAAAAACTGTTTTTT. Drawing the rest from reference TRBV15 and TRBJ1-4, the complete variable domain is DAMVIQNPRYQVTQFGKPVTLSCSQTLNHNVMYWYQQKSSQAPKLLFHYYDKDFNNEADTPDNFQSRRPNTSFCFLDIRSPGLGDTAMYLCATSSRGVANEKLFFGSGTQLSVL.

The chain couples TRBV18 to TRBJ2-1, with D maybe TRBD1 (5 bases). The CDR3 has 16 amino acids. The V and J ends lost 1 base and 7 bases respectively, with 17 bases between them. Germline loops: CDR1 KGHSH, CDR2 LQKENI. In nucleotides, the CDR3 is TGTGCCAGCTCACCACAGGGGTCCCCGGGTGGAAATGAGCAGTTCTTC. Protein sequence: CASSPQGSPGGNEQFF.

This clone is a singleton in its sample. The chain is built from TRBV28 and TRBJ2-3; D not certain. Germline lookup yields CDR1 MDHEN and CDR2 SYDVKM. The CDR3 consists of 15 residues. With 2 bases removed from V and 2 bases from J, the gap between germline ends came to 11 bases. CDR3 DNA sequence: TGTGCCAGCAGTTTAATGGGATCCACCACAGATACGCAGTATTTT. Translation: CASSLMGSTTDTQYF.

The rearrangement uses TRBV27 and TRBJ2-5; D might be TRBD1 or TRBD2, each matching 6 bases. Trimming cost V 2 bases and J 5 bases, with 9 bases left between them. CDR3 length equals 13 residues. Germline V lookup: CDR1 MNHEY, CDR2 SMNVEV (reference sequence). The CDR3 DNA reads TGTGCCAGCAGTTTAAGGGGGGTGGAGACCCAGTACTTC. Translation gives CASSLRGVETQYF.

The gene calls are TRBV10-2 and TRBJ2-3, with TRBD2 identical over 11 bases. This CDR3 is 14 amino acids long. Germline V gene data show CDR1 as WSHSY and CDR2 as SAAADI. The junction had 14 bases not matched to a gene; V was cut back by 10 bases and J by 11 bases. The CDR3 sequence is CATLPFSGRAEQYF. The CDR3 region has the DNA TGCGCCACCCTCCCCTTTAGCGGGAGGGCCGAGCAGTATTTT.

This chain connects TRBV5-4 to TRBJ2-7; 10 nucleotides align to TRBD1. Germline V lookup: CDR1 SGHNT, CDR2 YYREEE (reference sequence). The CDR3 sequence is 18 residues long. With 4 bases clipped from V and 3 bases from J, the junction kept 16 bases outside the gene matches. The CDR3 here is CASSPEPPAGQGGYEQYF. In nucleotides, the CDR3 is TGTGCCAGCAGCCCAGAACCCCCCGCCGGACAGGGGGGCTACGAGCAGTACTTC.

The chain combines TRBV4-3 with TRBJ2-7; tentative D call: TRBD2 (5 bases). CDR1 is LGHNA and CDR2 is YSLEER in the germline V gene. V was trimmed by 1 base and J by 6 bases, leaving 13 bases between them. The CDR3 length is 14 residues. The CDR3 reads CASSQVQWEREQYF. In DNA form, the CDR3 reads TGCGCCAGCAGCCAAGTTCAGTGGGAGCGCGAGCAGTACTTC.